The rows below give T cell receptor beta chains drawn from one sample of a study of OX40 agonist ivuxolimab in advanced cancers. Profiling relied on immunoSEQ multiplex PCR, and the TCRdb table lists in-frame clones only, not all of them. This sample has tens of thousands of clones, with over 65% found just once. The material sequenced was CD4+ or CD8+ T cells sorted from blood, taken in a trial of the OX40 agonist ivuxolimab. The receptors originated from an adult with an advanced solid tumor such as melanoma, head and neck, liver or kidney cancer. Each CDR3 is given with its conserved first and last residue. A D gene is named only where the DNA matches it firmly. Size is omitted from some rows. Given values are once, few, many or a class for expanded clones.

v_call: TRBV5-1
clone_size: NA
j_call: TRBJ1-5
d_call: TRBD1
cdr3_nt: TGCGCCAGCAGTGTGTTGGGACAGGTCGGTCAGCCCCAGCATTTT
cdr3_aa: CASSVLGQVGQPQHF

v_call: TRBV6-5
clone_size: NA
j_call: TRBJ1-1
d_call: NA
cdr3_nt: TGTGCCAGCAGGATAAACACTGAAGCTTTCTTT
cdr3_aa: CASRINTEAFF

v_call: TRBV6-1
clone_size: NA
j_call: TRBJ1-1
d_call: NA
cdr3_nt: TGTGCCAGCAGTGAAGGGGTCCTCACTGAAGCTTTCTTT
cdr3_aa: CASSEGVLTEAFF

v_call: TRBV5-4
clone_size: NA
j_call: TRBJ1-6
d_call: NA
cdr3_nt: TGTGCCAGCAGCTCCGGCGGAAGCTCCTATAATTCACCCCTCCACTTT
cdr3_aa: CASSSGGSSYNSPLHF

v_call: TRBV5-5
clone_size: NA
j_call: TRBJ1-5
d_call: NA
cdr3_nt: TGTGCCAGCAGCTTGTCGGCAGGGGCTTGGAGCAATCAGCCCCAGCATTTT
cdr3_aa: CASSLSAGAWSNQPQHF

v_call: TRBV5-4
clone_size: many
j_call: TRBJ2-7
d_call: TRBD1
cdr3_nt: TGTGCCAGCAGCTTTGGACAGGACTCCTACGAGCAGTACTTC
cdr3_aa: CASSFGQDSYEQYF

v_call: TRBV5-6
clone_size: NA
j_call: TRBJ1-5
d_call: NA
cdr3_nt: TGTGCCAGCAGCTCGCAGGGAGGCAATCAGCCCCAGCATTTT
cdr3_aa: CASSSQGGNQPQHF

v_call: TRBV2
clone_size: NA
j_call: TRBJ1-1
d_call: NA
cdr3_nt: TGTGCCAGCAGGATTAGGGAGGACACTGAAGCTTTCTTT
cdr3_aa: CASRIREDTEAFF

v_call: TRBV11-1
clone_size: NA
j_call: TRBJ1-1
d_call: NA
cdr3_nt: TGTGCCAGCAGCTCGGAACAGGGGAACACTGAAGCTTTCTTT
cdr3_aa: CASSSEQGNTEAFF

v_call: TRBV11-3
clone_size: NA
j_call: TRBJ1-6
d_call: NA
cdr3_nt: TGTGCCAGCAGCTCCCGACAGAATTCACCCCTCCACTTT
cdr3_aa: CASSSRQNSPLHF

v_call: TRBV7-3
clone_size: once
j_call: TRBJ2-6
d_call: NA
cdr3_nt: TGTGCCAGCAGCTTATGGGGTAGTGGGGCCAACGTCCTGACTTTC
cdr3_aa: CASSLWGSGANVLTF

v_call: TRBV10-3
clone_size: few
j_call: TRBJ2-4
d_call: TRBD1
cdr3_nt: TGTGCCATCAGTGCGGGACAGGGGGGCAAAAACATTCAGTACTTC
cdr3_aa: CAISAGQGGKNIQYF

v_call: TRBV5-1
clone_size: NA
j_call: TRBJ2-7
d_call: TRBD2
cdr3_nt: TGCGCCAGCAGCCCCGGGACTAGCGGGGTCCACGAGCAGTACTTC
cdr3_aa: CASSPGTSGVHEQYF

v_call: TRBV7-2
clone_size: NA
j_call: TRBJ2-7
d_call: NA
cdr3_nt: TGTGCCAGCAGCTTAGTCCTCAATCACGAGCAGTACTTC
cdr3_aa: CASSLVLNHEQYF

v_call: TRBV4-3
clone_size: once
j_call: TRBJ2-7
d_call: NA
cdr3_nt: TGCGCCAGCAGCCAAGATCGGGACGGACCCTACGAGCAGTACTTC
cdr3_aa: CASSQDRDGPYEQYF

v_call: TRBV11-3
clone_size: NA
j_call: TRBJ1-1
d_call: TRBD1
cdr3_nt: TGTGCCAGCAGCCCGACAGGGGGGACTGAAGCTTTCTTT
cdr3_aa: CASSPTGGTEAFF

v_call: TRBV28
clone_size: once
j_call: TRBJ1-5
d_call: NA
cdr3_nt: TGTGCCAGCAGTTCCCTGTCGGGGCGTCAGCCCCAGCATTTT
cdr3_aa: CASSSLSGRQPQHF

v_call: TRBV5-1
clone_size: once
j_call: TRBJ1-1
d_call: NA
cdr3_nt: TGCGCCAGCAGCTTGCAGGCAGGGGATACGAACACTGAAGCTTTCTTT
cdr3_aa: CASSLQAGDTNTEAFF

v_call: TRBV5-4
clone_size: NA
j_call: TRBJ2-7
d_call: NA
cdr3_nt: TGTGCCAGCAGTTCCCCATTCTCCTACGAGCAGTACTTC
cdr3_aa: CASSSPFSYEQYF

v_call: TRBV7-9
clone_size: NA
j_call: TRBJ1-5
d_call: NA
cdr3_nt: TGTGCCAGCAGTCGCTCTTCTAGCAATCAGCCCCAGCATTTT
cdr3_aa: CASSRSSSNQPQHF

v_call: TRBV6-6
clone_size: NA
j_call: TRBJ1-3
d_call: NA
cdr3_nt: TGTGCCACCACGCGGGGGGGGCATGGAAACACCATATATTTT
cdr3_aa: CATTRGGHGNTIYF

v_call: TRBV6-5
clone_size: NA
j_call: TRBJ2-7
d_call: TRBD1
cdr3_nt: TGTGCCAGCAGTTACTCGGGACAGGGTGCCTACGAGCAGTACTTC
cdr3_aa: CASSYSGQGAYEQYF

v_call: TRBV12-5
clone_size: NA
j_call: TRBJ1-5
d_call: NA
cdr3_nt: TGTGCTAGTGGCCCCCCTCGCAATTCCGACGATCAGCCCCAGCATTTT
cdr3_aa: CASGPPRNSDDQPQHF

v_call: TRBV30
clone_size: NA
j_call: TRBJ2-1
d_call: NA
cdr3_nt: TGTGCCTGTTCCCAACCGGGTGAGCAGTTCTTC
cdr3_aa: CACSQPGEQFF

v_call: TRBV25-1
clone_size: once
j_call: TRBJ2-2
d_call: TRBD1
cdr3_nt: TGTGCCAGCAGTTCCGGACAGGGGCGCGGGGAGCTGTTTTTT
cdr3_aa: CASSSGQGRGELFF

v_call: TRBV5-1
clone_size: medium-sized
j_call: TRBJ1-5
d_call: NA
cdr3_nt: TGCGCCAGCAGCTTGACGGGGGGCGGCGGCAATCAGCCCCAGCATTTT
cdr3_aa: CASSLTGGGGNQPQHF

v_call: TRBV7-9
clone_size: NA
j_call: TRBJ2-1
d_call: TRBD2
cdr3_nt: TGTGCCAGCAGCCCGCGTGGGACTAGCGGGGTTGAGCAGTTCTTC
cdr3_aa: CASSPRGTSGVEQFF

v_call: TRBV7-9
clone_size: NA
j_call: TRBJ2-3
d_call: TRBD1
cdr3_nt: TGTGCCAGCAGCTCACGACAGGGCAGCACAGATACGCAGTATTTT
cdr3_aa: CASSSRQGSTDTQYF

v_call: TRBV30
clone_size: NA
j_call: TRBJ2-3
d_call: NA
cdr3_nt: TGTGCCCAAAACTCCGGGGGCGGCCCCACAGATACGCAGTATTTT
cdr3_aa: CAQNSGGGPTDTQYF

v_call: TRBV2
clone_size: few
j_call: TRBJ2-2
d_call: TRBD2
cdr3_nt: TGTGCCAGCAGTGAGTCGTCTAGCGGGGTCCGGAGGACCGGGGAGCTGTTTTTT
cdr3_aa: CASSESSSGVRRTGELFF

v_call: TRBV6-1
clone_size: NA
j_call: TRBJ2-5
d_call: TRBD2
cdr3_nt: TGTGCCAGCAGTGAAGCCGTAAGCGGGGGGGCCTCACAAGAGACCCAGTACTTC
cdr3_aa: CASSEAVSGGASQETQYF

v_call: TRBV5-8
clone_size: NA
j_call: TRBJ1-4
d_call: TRBD1
cdr3_nt: TGTGCCAGCAGCTTGGGACAGGGGAGCAGTGAAAAACTGTTTTTT
cdr3_aa: CASSLGQGSSEKLFF

v_call: TRBV30
clone_size: few
j_call: TRBJ1-4
d_call: NA
cdr3_nt: TGTGCCTGGAGACTCAATTCAAATGAAAAACTGTTTTTT
cdr3_aa: CAWRLNSNEKLFF

v_call: TRBV10-2
clone_size: NA
j_call: TRBJ1-5
d_call: TRBD1
cdr3_nt: TGCGCCAGCAGTGTGGAGGGGGCTTTGGGCCAGCCCCAGCATTTT
cdr3_aa: CASSVEGALGQPQHF

v_call: TRBV5-1
clone_size: NA
j_call: TRBJ2-5
d_call: NA
cdr3_nt: TGCGCCAGCAGCATGTTAGACAGAGAAGAGACCCAGTACTTC
cdr3_aa: CASSMLDREETQYF